The clone carrying this T cell receptor beta chain is large (0.1 to 1%). The antigen is unknown. The junction departs from the called germline gene at one end, perhaps through a read error. The sample is drawn from a study of type 1 regulatory T cells. TCRdb redid the calling of the reads with MiXCR, one entry per CDR3 protein. The sample yields 60,000 to 70,000 distinct CDR3 sequences, more than 45% seen once. CDR3 length: 17 residues. CDR1 is LGHNA and CDR2 is YSLEER in the germline V gene. Study observations and caveats: Tr1 cells had a more restricted TCR repertoire than non-Tr1 cells.

This receptor was taken from a human donor in good health. Material: cultured non-Tr1 T cells, either the whole culture or a sorted T cell fraction (not recorded which). The chain links TRBV4-3 to TRBJ2-2; the D call may be TRBD1 or TRBD2 (5 bases each). CDR3 DNA: TGTGCCAGCAGCCAAGCTTACGGGGACGCGAACACCGGGGAGCTGTTTTTT. The encoded protein is CASSQAYGDANTGELFF.